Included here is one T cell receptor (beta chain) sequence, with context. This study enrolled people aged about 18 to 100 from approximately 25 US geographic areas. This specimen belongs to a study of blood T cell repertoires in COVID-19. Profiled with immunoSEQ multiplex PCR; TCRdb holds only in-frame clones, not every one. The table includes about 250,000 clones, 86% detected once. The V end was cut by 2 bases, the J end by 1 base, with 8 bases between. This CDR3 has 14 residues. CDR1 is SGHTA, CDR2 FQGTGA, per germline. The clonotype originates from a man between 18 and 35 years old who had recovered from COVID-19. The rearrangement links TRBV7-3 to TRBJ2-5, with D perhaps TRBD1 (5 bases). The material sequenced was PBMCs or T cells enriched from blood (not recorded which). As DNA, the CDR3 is TGTGCCAGCAGCTTACCTGACAGCCAAGAGACCCAGTACTTC. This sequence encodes CASSLPDSQETQYF.